The source of this TCR beta chain is a study of identical twins. This clonotype came up once. The donors were all healthy and Caucasian. Germline V gene lookup returns CDR1 MNHEY and CDR2 SVGAGI. With V trimmed by 2 bases and J by 2 bases, 4 bases remained unmatched. The CDR3 totals 17 residues. Each CDR3 protein gets one entry after TCRdb re-called the 5' RACE reads with MiXCR. This table holds hundreds of thousands of distinct CDR3 sequences, around 21% found once. These sequences were also reported in another study, on T cells expressing NK-cell markers.

The chain links TRBV6-5 to TRBJ2-5; 14 bases match TRBD2. This TCR derives from a woman under 30 in good health. Sequencing was done on a sample of PBMCs. CDR3 in DNA: TGTGCCAGCAGTTACCGGGGACTAGCGGGAGTTCAAGAGACCCAGTACTTC. As protein: CASSYRGLAGVQETQYF.